This TCR beta chain came from a study of Graves' ophthalmopathy and Graves' hyperthyroidism. CDR1 is KGHSH, CDR2 LQKENI, per germline. Trimming took off 9 bases at V and 1 base at J, with 10 bases between the two ends. The CDR3 sequence is 13 residues long. Exclusion covered patients with other autoimmune diseases or uncontrolled infections (as well as pregnancy or lactation). Someone took the PBMCs out of 10 ml of fresh peripheral blood. This clonotype has at least ten counts. Amplification targeted the TCR beta CDR3 regions, with RNA transcripts as the source material. Second-round multiplex PCR came after first-round RT-PCR with HTBI primers. TCRdb re-derived calls from the multiplex PCR reads in MiXCR, one entry per CDR3 protein. The sample yields 200,000 to 250,000 distinct CDR3 sequences, 20% to 25% seen once.

This TCR was recovered from a woman between 50 and 59 years old with Graves' ophthalmopathy. Specimen: peripheral blood. The chain uses TRBV18 and TRBJ1-5, with D uncertain. CDR3 in amino acids: CASKRASNQPQHF. CDR3 nucleotide sequence: TGTGCCAGTAAGAGGGCCAGCAATCAGCCCCAGCATTTT.